This T cell receptor (beta chain) is drawn from a study of glioma-infiltrating T cells after dendritic cell vaccination. Study context: Glioblastoma patients came from Phase I and II dendritic cell vaccination trials.

PBMC were collected before vaccination, two weeks after the third vaccination, and at progression. Study outcomes and limitations: Patients with more pretreatment TILs had longer time to progression and survival.

Clones were read by immunoSEQ multiplex PCR, and TCRdb kept only the in-frame ones, dropping some. The table shows tens of thousands of clones, with around 84% occurring only once. CDR1 is SGHRS and CDR2 is YFSETQ in the germline V gene. V was clipped by 0 bases and J by 3 bases; unmatched bases: 5. The CDR3 sequence is 15 residues long. On this clone: Its antigen remains unidentified.

The chain joins TRBV5-1 to TRBJ1-1, with 7 nucleotides matching TRBD1. The sequence derives from a human donor with glioblastoma. Here the sequenced sample was blood, taken before dendritic cell vaccination. CDR3 sequence (DNA): TGCGCCAGCAGCTTGGAAGGGGACAGCTACACTGAAGCTTTCTTT. Translated, it gives CASSLEGDSYTEAFF.